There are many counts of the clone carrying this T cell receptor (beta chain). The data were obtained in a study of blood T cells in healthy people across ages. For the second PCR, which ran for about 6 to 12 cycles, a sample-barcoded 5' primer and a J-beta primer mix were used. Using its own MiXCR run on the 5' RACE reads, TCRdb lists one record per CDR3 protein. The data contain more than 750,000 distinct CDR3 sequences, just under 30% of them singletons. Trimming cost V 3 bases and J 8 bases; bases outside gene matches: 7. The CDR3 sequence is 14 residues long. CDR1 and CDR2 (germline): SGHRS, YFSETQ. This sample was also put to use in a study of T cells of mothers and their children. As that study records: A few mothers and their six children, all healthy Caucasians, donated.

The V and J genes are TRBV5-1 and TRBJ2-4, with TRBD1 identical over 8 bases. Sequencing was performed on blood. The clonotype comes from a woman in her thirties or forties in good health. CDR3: CASSWGNRGDIQYF. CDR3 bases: TGCGCCAGCAGCTGGGGTAACAGGGGGGACATTCAGTACTTC.